One sample yielded the 17 T cell receptor beta chains listed below, sequenced in a study of blood T cell repertoires in COVID-19. The data were produced by immunoSEQ multiplex PCR, yet TCRdb's version contains in-frame clones alone and is incomplete. The sample lists approximately 13,000 clones; roughly 82% were seen once. The sequenced material came from peripheral blood. These receptors all come from a woman in her fifties or sixties with active or convalescent COVID-19.

This chain connects TRBV3-1 (or the pseudogene TRBV3-2) to TRBJ1-6, with 8 bases identical to TRBD1. Losses at the gene ends were 1 base for V and 7 bases for J; bases not matched to a gene: 0. CDR3 length equals 14 residues. Per the germline V gene, CDR1 is LGHDT and CDR2 is YNNKEL (reference sequence). Here the CDR3 DNA reads TGTGCCAGCAGCCAAGGACAGGGGAATTCACCCCTCCACTTT. This codes for CASSQGQGNSPLHF.

The chain recombines TRBV27 with TRBJ2-2; D is uncertain. Germline CDR1 and CDR2: MNHEY and SMNVEV (reference sequence). Between the trimmed V and J ends, which lost 1 base and 6 bases, there was a span of 6 bases. The CDR3 length is 13 residues. For the CDR3, the DNA is TGTGCCAGCAGTTTATTCTTCTCCGGGGAGCTGTTTTTT. This codes for CASSLFFSGELFF.

This clone was counted once. The rearrangement uses TRBV5-6 and TRBJ2-2; D gene unclear. Trimming took 6 bases from V and 4 from J, leaving 7 bases between them. CDR1 is SGHDT and CDR2 is YYEEEE in the germline V gene. This CDR3 region has 12 residues. CDR3 amino acids: CASKTFTGELFF. CDR3 sequence (DNA): TGTGCCAGCAAGACATTCACCGGGGAGCTGTTTTTT.

The chain recombines TRBV6-1 with TRBJ1-5; D is ambiguous. The germline gives CDR1 MNHNS, CDR2 SASEGT. This CDR3 spans 15 amino acids. V lost 1 base and J lost 7, with 14 bases in between. The CDR3 coding sequence is TGTGCCAGCAGTGAAGGAAGCGTCCCCGGACAGCCCCAGCATTTT. Translating it yields CASSEGSVPGQPQHF.

This chain links TRBV18 with TRBJ2-7; a weak D match, TRBD2 (6 bases). Trimming removed 2 bases from V and 3 bases from J, with 29 bases in between. The CDR3 is made up of 20 amino acids. The germline V gene encodes CDR1 KGHSH and CDR2 LQKENI. Here the CDR3 reads CASSPWPLDAPGREVYEQYF. CDR3 sequence (DNA): TGTGCCAGCTCACCATGGCCTCTAGATGCCCCTGGCAGGGAGGTCTACGAGCAGTACTTC.

The rearrangement links TRBV4-1 to TRBJ1-1; D remains unclear. The CDR3 covers 15 residues. Trimming stripped 1 base from V and 6 bases from J, with 15 bases between. Germline assignment: CDR1 MGHRA and CDR2 YSYEKL. CDR3 DNA sequence: TGCGCCAGCAGCCAAGTCCGGGGTTTAAACTCTGAAGCTTTCTTT. Encoded protein: CASSQVRGLNSEAFF.

This rearrangement joins TRBV5-1 to TRBJ1-5; perhaps TRBD1 as D (5 bases). The CDR3 is 13 residues long. V lost 0 bases and J lost 7, with 8 bases in between. Germline values: CDR1 SGHRS, CDR2 YFSETQ. CDR3 in amino acids: CASSLAGQQPQHF. The CDR3 DNA reads TGCGCCAGCAGCTTGGCAGGGCAACAGCCCCAGCATTTT.

The V and J genes are TRBV6-5 and TRBJ1-5; D is ambiguous. The CDR3 totals 14 residues. V lost 3 bases, J lost 6 bases, and 12 bases lay in between. Germline-derived CDR1 and CDR2 are MNHEY and SVGAGI. In nucleotides, the CDR3 is TGTGCCAGCAGTTATCTGGGCTCAGGTCAGCCCCAGCATTTT. Protein: CASSYLGSGQPQHF.

The chain couples TRBV29-1 to TRBJ2-7, with 10 bases that match TRBD1. CDR3 size: 17 residues. V lost 3 bases to trimming and J lost 3 bases; unmatched junction nucleotides: 14. CDR1 SQVTM and CDR2 ANQGSEA come from the germline V gene. CDR3 loop: CSVEALTGTGVRYEQYF. In DNA form, the CDR3 reads TGCAGCGTTGAGGCCCTTACCGGGACAGGGGTTCGCTACGAGCAGTACTTC.

The V gene is TRBV10-3, the J gene TRBJ1-2; 10 positions agree with TRBD1. Unmatched junction bases numbered 15, after V lost 11 bases and J lost 6 bases. The V gene's germline CDR1 is ENHRY and CDR2 SYGVKD. The CDR3 totals 15 residues. CDR3 amino acids: CALRGTGDAKDGYTF. The CDR3 DNA reads TGTGCCTTACGCGGGACAGGGGATGCGAAAGATGGCTACACCTTC.

This rearrangement joins TRBV18 to TRBJ1-1; 8 nucleotides align to TRBD1. CDR1 and CDR2 (germline): KGHSH, LQKENI. The CDR3 has 19 amino acids. V lost 2 bases, J lost 4 bases, and 18 bases stayed unmatched. CDR3 amino acids: CASSPTRNRRQGAFTEAFF. DNA of the CDR3: TGTGCCAGCTCACCAACGCGAAATCGGAGGCAGGGGGCTTTCACTGAAGCTTTCTTT. The variable domain in full, completed from reference TRBV18 and TRBJ1-1, reads NAGVMQNPRHLVRRRGQEARLRCSPMKGHSHVYWYRQLPEEGLKFMVYLQKENIIDESGMPKERFSAEFPKEGPSILRIQQVVRGDSAAYFCASSPTRNRRQGAFTEAFFGQGTRLTVV.

This clone was counted only a few times. The J gene is TRBJ1-4, the V gene TRBV11-2; D remains ambiguous. The CDR3 spans 15 residues. V was pared by 8 bases and J by 3 bases, with 16 bases between. Germline V gene sequence: CDR1 SGHAT, CDR2 FQNNGV. For the CDR3, the DNA is TGTGCCAGCGCTATCCCCTCGGTGGCTAATGAAAAACTGTTTTTT. This gives the protein CASAIPSVANEKLFF.

The chain recombines TRBV7-6 with TRBJ2-1, with D maybe TRBD2 (6 bases). CDR3 length equals 18 residues. V lost 1 base and J lost 8, with 24 bases in between. Germline V gene lookup returns CDR1 SGHVS and CDR2 FNYEAQ. The CDR3: CASSLGSGTGTGLYEQFF. The CDR3 region has the DNA TGTGCCAGCAGCTTAGGATCTGGGACGGGGACTGGTCTCTATGAGCAGTTCTTC.

CDR3: CASSERGLAVFYEQYF. CDR3 DNA sequence: TGTGCCAGCAGTGAAAGGGGACTAGCGGTCTTCTACGAGCAGTACTTC. The V call is TRBV2, the J call TRBJ2-7, with 11 bases that match TRBD2. Germline V lookup: CDR1 SNHLY, CDR2 FYNNEI. Losses at the gene ends were 2 bases for V and 3 bases for J; bases not matched to a gene: 6. The CDR3 sequence is 16 residues long.

The genes are TRBV7-2 and TRBJ1-6; 8 bases are a match to TRBD1. V lost 4 bases, J lost 9 bases, and 8 bases stayed unmatched. Germline CDR1 reads SGHTA; CDR2 reads FQGNSA. This CDR3 region has 15 residues. CDR3 nucleotide sequence: TGTGCCAGCAGCTCGACCGACAGGGGCAGTTCACCCCTCCACTTT. Translating gives CASSSTDRGSSPLHF. Combining the CDR3 with reference TRBV7-2 and TRBJ1-6 gives the whole variable domain GAGVSQSPSNKVTEKGKDVELRCDPISGHTALYWYRQSLGQGLEFLIYFQGNSAPDKSGLPSDRFSAERTGGSVSTLTIQRTQQEDSAVYLCASSSTDRGSSPLHFGNGTRLTVT.

This clone has just one count. The rearrangement uses TRBV24-1 and TRBJ2-5, with D perhaps matching TRBD1 (5 bases). There are 14 residues in the CDR3. V shed 0 bases and J shed 1 base, with 5 bases lying between them. Germline CDR1 is KGHDR and CDR2 is SFDVKD. The CDR3 sequence is CATSDLDSQETQYF. In DNA form, the CDR3 reads TGTGCCACCAGTGATTTGGACAGCCAAGAGACCCAGTACTTC.

The gene calls are TRBV5-1 and TRBJ2-2, with 10 bases lining up with TRBD1. This CDR3 is 15 amino acids long. V was clipped by 5 bases and J by 3 bases; unmatched bases: 4. CDR1 is SGHRS and CDR2 is YFSETQ in the germline V gene. The CDR3 DNA reads as TGCGCCAGCAGGGGACAGGGGCGGGACACCGGGGAGCTGTTTTTT. Protein product: CASRGQGRDTGELFF.